The sequence of this T cell receptor beta chain was determined in a study of human T cells and chemical hapten exposure. The time point is: patch test 1, 2 weeks after DPC sensitization. The sample's treatment: therapeutic diphenylcyclopropenone sensitization with weekly scalp DPC. At least ten counts were recorded for this clonotype. TCRdb analysed the RACE reads with MiXCR anew, one entry per CDR3 protein. This sample carries around 120,000 distinct CDR3 sequences, about 11% of them seen once, and the ten largest clones take approximately 3.5%. CDR3 length: 15 amino acids. CDR1 and CDR2 from the germline V gene are LNHDA and SQIVND (reference sequence). V was clipped by 7 bases and J by 2 bases, with 17 bases between them.

This receptor was identified in a woman aged 40 to 55 with alopecia areata. Some clones in this sample may be carry-over from other donors' samples. This chain connects TRBV19 to TRBJ1-2; weak D call: TRBD1 (5 bases). The sample here was whole blood, taken in connection with sensitization to the hapten diphenylcyclopropenone (DPC). Here the CDR3 DNA reads TGTGCCAGTATTTCGCGGGGGGAGCCCAACTATGGCTACACCTTC. This codes for CASISRGEPNYGYTF.